This section outlines one T cell receptor beta chain sequence together with its context. This entry comes from a study of blood T cell repertoires in COVID-19. Overall study: Acute-phase and convalescent COVID-19 samples originated in the United States, Italy and Spain. The cDNA or gDNA used as material had been derived from T cells, B-cell-depleted T cells, or PBMCs.

Patients at the Seattle site were enrolled during active infection and followed longitudinally. With V trimmed by 6 bases and J by 3 bases, 4 bases remained unmatched. The CDR3 is 13 amino acids. Germline loops: CDR1 SGHNT, CDR2 YYREEE (reference sequence). In the study's own analysis: Quantification of nucleated cells was approximated via reference gene primer amplification. Generated by immunoSEQ multiplex PCR, the TCRdb table keeps only in-frame clones and is missing some. The V and J calls and the clone size are those of that table, but D and trimming were determined from the DNA. The sample contains 250,000 to 300,000 clones, roughly 90% of which appear only once.

This chain links TRBV5-4 with TRBJ1-2; 8 bases fit TRBD1. The source material was peripheral blood. This TCR was sampled from a woman younger than 45 with COVID-19, enrolled during active disease. The CDR3 coding sequence is TGTGCCAGCACTCAGACAGGGGACTATGGCTACACCTTC. Residues: CASTQTGDYGYTF.